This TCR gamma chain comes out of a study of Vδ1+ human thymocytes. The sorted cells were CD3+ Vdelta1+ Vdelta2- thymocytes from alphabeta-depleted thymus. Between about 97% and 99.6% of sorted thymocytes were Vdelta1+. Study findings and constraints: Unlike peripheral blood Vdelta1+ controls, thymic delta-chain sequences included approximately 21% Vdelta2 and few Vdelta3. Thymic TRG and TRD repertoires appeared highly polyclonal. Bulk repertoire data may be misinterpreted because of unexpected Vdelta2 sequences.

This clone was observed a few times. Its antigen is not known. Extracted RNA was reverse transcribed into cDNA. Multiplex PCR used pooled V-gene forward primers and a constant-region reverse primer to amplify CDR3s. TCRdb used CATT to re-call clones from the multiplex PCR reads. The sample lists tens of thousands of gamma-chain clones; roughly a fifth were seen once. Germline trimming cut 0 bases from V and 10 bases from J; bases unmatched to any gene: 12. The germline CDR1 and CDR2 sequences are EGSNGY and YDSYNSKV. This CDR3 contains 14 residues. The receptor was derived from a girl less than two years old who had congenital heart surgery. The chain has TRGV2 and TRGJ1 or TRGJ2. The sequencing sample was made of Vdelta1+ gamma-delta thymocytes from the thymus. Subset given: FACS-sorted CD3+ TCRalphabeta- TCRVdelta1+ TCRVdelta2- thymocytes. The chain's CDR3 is CATWDGPRLEKKLF. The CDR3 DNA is TGTGCCACCTGGGACGGGCCCAGGTTGGAGAAGAAACTCTTT.